Below, 15 T cell receptor beta chains from the same sample are listed, as sequenced in a study of T cells after yellow fever vaccination. TCRdb called the 5' RACE reads again in MiXCR, with one record for every CDR3 protein. This sample carries hundreds of thousands of distinct CDR3 sequences, around 19% of them seen once, and the ten largest clones take roughly 19%. The sequences come from PBMCs, collected before the yellow fever booster vaccination. The receptors originated from a man aged 18 to 29 who received the YFV17D yellow fever vaccine.

This clonotype was picked up a small number of times. V usage is TRBV9 and J usage is TRBJ2-1, with 8 bases lining up with TRBD1. With V trimmed by 3 bases and J by 4 bases, 9 bases remained unmatched. CDR1 and CDR2 from the germline V gene are SGDLS and YYNGEE. The CDR3 extends over 16 amino acids. CDR3: CASSGPDRGSYNEQFF. CDR3 coding DNA: TGTGCCAGCAGCGGGCCTGACAGGGGATCTTACAATGAGCAGTTCTTC.

This chain uses TRBV6-1 with TRBJ1-2; a weak D match, TRBD1 (6 bases). Germline V CDR1 and CDR2: MNHNS, SASEGT. This CDR3 comprises 12 residues. V dropped 4 bases and J dropped 6 bases, with 9 bases sitting between them. The CDR3 reads CASSARTDGYTF. In nucleotides, the CDR3 is TGTGCCAGCAGTGCCCGGACAGATGGCTACACCTTC.

This clonotype was counted many times. The V and J genes are TRBV5-1 and TRBJ2-3; 7 nucleotides match TRBD2. CDR3 length equals 15 residues. Germline V lookup: CDR1 SGHRS, CDR2 YFSETQ. V shed 0 bases and J 1 base; nucleotides not matched to a gene: 2. The CDR3 region is CASSLGRGGTDTQYF. CDR3 coding DNA: TGCGCCAGCAGCTTGGGTCGGGGGGGCACAGATACGCAGTATTTT.

The chain joins TRBV20-1 to TRBJ2-6; D is ambiguous. CDR3 size: 15 residues. V lost 1 base to trimming and J lost 0 bases, with 7 bases between them. Looked up from germline, CDR1 is DFQATT and CDR2 is SNEGSKA (reference sequence). The CDR3 sequence: CSARGPGSGANVLTF. The CDR3 DNA sequence: TGCAGTGCTAGAGGGCCCGGCTCTGGGGCCAACGTCCTGACTTTC.

There are a few counts of this clonotype. The chain recombines TRBV6-2 or TRBV6-3 with TRBJ2-4; tentatively, D is TRBD2 (6 bases). CDR1 is MNHEY and CDR2 is SVGEGT in the germline V gene. The CDR3 extends over 13 amino acids. V was trimmed by 10 bases and J by 0 bases, leaving 10 bases between them. CDR3 in DNA: TGTGCCACCGTTAGCGGAGCCAAAAACATTCAGTACTTC. It encodes CATVSGAKNIQYF.

The V gene is TRBV6-5, the J gene TRBJ1-1, with a weak D call TRBD1 (6 bases). This CDR3 comprises 15 residues. The germline V and J ends were trimmed by 5 bases and 1 base, with 14 bases remaining between them. Per the germline V gene, CDR1 is MNHEY and CDR2 is SVGAGI. CDR3 sequence (DNA): TGTGCCAGCAGTAGATACGGGACACGGAACACTGAAGCTTTCTTT. It is translated as CASSRYGTRNTEAFF.

This clonotype was seen a handful of times. The V and J genes are TRBV7-2 and TRBJ2-5; no firm D call. The CDR3 spans 16 residues. Germline V CDR1 and CDR2: SGHTA, FQGNSA. Between the trimmed V and J ends, which lost 8 bases and 5 bases, there was a span of 24 bases. CDR3 DNA sequence: TGTGCCAGCGGGCCTAGGGCAGTAACCCTCAGGGAGACCCAGTACTTC. It codes for CASGPRAVTLRETQYF.

This clonotype was detected many times. V usage is TRBV15 and J usage is TRBJ1-5; TRBD1 matches 8 bases. V shed 4 bases and J 6 bases; nucleotides not matched to a gene: 5. The CDR3 covers 14 residues. Germline lookup yields CDR1 LNHNV and CDR2 YYDKDF (reference sequence). CDR3 DNA: TGTGCCACCAGCACCCGACAGGGGTTTCAGCCCCAGCATTTT. Protein product: CATSTRQGFQPQHF. Together with reference TRBV15 and TRBJ1-5, the CDR3 gives the full variable domain: DAMVIQNPRYQVTQFGKPVTLSCSQTLNHNVMYWYQQKSSQAPKLLFHYYDKDFNNEADTPDNFQSRRPNTSFCFLDIRSPGLGDTAMYLCATSTRQGFQPQHFGDGTRLSIL.

This clonotype was found many times. The rearrangement joins TRBV27 to TRBJ1-3, with 7 bases lining up with TRBD1. Germline V gives CDR1 MNHEY, CDR2 SMNVEV (reference sequence). The J segment lost 4 bases and the V segment lost 7 bases, leaving 4 bases of the junction unmatched. This CDR3 comprises 13 residues. CDR3 residues: CASTWTGGNTIYF. In DNA form, the CDR3 reads TGTGCCAGCACCTGGACAGGAGGAAACACCATATATTTT.

This clonotype was detected ten times or more. The chain couples TRBV2 to TRBJ2-4; D might be TRBD2 (5 bases). Germline V CDR1 and CDR2: SNHLY, FYNNEI. The CDR3 contains 14 residues. Trimming removed 3 bases at V and 0 bases at J, with 6 bases between. CDR3 DNA: TGTGCCAGCAGTGACGGACTAGCCAAAAACATTCAGTACTTC. Translated, it gives CASSDGLAKNIQYF.

This clonotype was recorded only once. This chain connects TRBV10-3 to TRBJ2-2; the D is unclear. The germline CDR1 and CDR2 sequences are ENHRY and SYGVKD. This CDR3 contains 14 residues. The V end was cut by 0 bases, the J end by 6 bases, with 8 bases between. CDR3 loop: CAISESGQPGELFF. The CDR3, as DNA: TGTGCCATCAGTGAGTCAGGTCAACCCGGGGAGCTGTTTTTT.

The genes are TRBV4-1 and TRBJ2-7; 7 nucleotides match TRBD2. The germline gives CDR1 MGHRA, CDR2 YSYEKL. This CDR3 has 17 residues. V lost 1 base, J lost 3 bases, and 12 bases stayed unmatched. CDR3 DNA: TGCGCCAGCAGCCAAGGGCCGACGGAGGCGGGGGACTACGAGCAGTACTTC. This encodes CASSQGPTEAGDYEQYF.

The chain has TRBV2 and TRBJ1-2, with 10 bases matching TRBD1. CDR1 and CDR2 (germline): SNHLY, FYNNEI. The V and J ends lost 5 bases and 7 bases, in that order; junction bases with no gene match: 13. The CDR3 contains 16 residues. The CDR3 DNA sequence: TGTGCCAGCAGTTCTGAGGAATTCGGACAGGGGGGTGGCTACACCTTC. Its protein product is CASSSEEFGQGGGYTF.

The rearrangement links TRBV5-1 to TRBJ2-7; no definite D call. Deletions cut 6 bases from V and 6 bases from J, with 4 bases between. The CDR3 extends over 9 amino acids. Germline V gene lookup returns CDR1 SGHRS and CDR2 YFSETQ. The CDR3 bases are TGCGCCAGCATGCCCGAGCAGTACGTC. It codes for CASMPEQYV.

This clonotype was picked up many times. The chain couples TRBV27 to TRBJ2-3, with D perhaps matching TRBD2 (5 bases). The CDR3 consists of 15 residues. Trimming left V 2 bases short and J 0 bases short, with 9 bases between. Germline CDR1 and CDR2: MNHEY and SMNVEV (reference sequence). The CDR3 sequence: CASSLTGISTDTQYF. The DNA for the CDR3 is TGTGCCAGCAGTTTAACCGGGATTAGCACAGATACGCAGTATTTT.